This T cell receptor beta chain stems from a study of PD-1 blockade in mismatch repair-deficient tumors. Sequencing was performed with immunoSEQ multiplex PCR; in TCRdb, only in-frame clones are kept and a portion is missing. The sample has some 66,000 clones, around 88% seen once. Three pembrolizumab responders had their TCRs sequenced. The sequencing used peripheral blood, collected 52 weeks after starting pembrolizumab. The source of this sequence is an adult with mismatch repair-deficient cancer.

The CDR3 region is CASSLVAGAGNTIYF. The CDR3, as DNA: TGTGCCAGCAGCTTAGTCGCCGGCGCTGGAAACACCATATATTTT. V is TRBV7-2 and J is TRBJ1-3; no reliable D call. Per germline, CDR1 SGHTA and CDR2 FQGNSA. The V end lost 1 base, the J end lost 2 bases, and 9 bases lay between the germline ends. The CDR3 totals 15 residues.